Each of the 32 T cell receptor beta chains below was sequenced from the same sample in a study of blood T cell repertoires in COVID-19. TCRdb's copy holds only in-frame clones and misses some; the assay was immunoSEQ multiplex PCR. Of over 250,000 clones in the sample, over 75% were seen once. The sample consisted of peripheral blood. The origin of the receptors is an older woman with acute or convalescent COVID-19.

This chain joins TRBV19 and TRBJ1-2, with 7 positions matching TRBD1. The CDR3 spans 14 residues. Germline CDR1 and CDR2: LNHDA and SQIVND (reference sequence). V trimming: 4 bases; J trimming: 7 bases; junction bases outside the gene matches: 9. The CDR3 loop is CASSNPGQRGGYTF. In nucleotides, the CDR3 is TGTGCCAGTAGTAACCCGGGACAGCGAGGTGGCTACACCTTC.

The V gene is TRBV7-2, the J gene TRBJ2-5; 8 nucleotides match TRBD1. J was trimmed by 5 bases and V by 3 bases; bases with no gene match: 8. The CDR3 covers 15 residues. Germline lookup yields CDR1 SGHTA and CDR2 FQGNSA. CDR3 sequence (DNA): TGTGCCAGCAGCTTGTCTACAGGGGGTTACGAGACCCAGTACTTC. Protein sequence: CASSLSTGGYETQYF.

The chain links TRBV19 to TRBJ2-7, with D unresolved. This CDR3 has 10 residues. CDR1 is LNHDA and CDR2 is SQIVND in the germline V gene (reference sequence). Trimming removed 5 bases from V and 8 bases from J, with 7 bases in between. The CDR3 nucleotides are TGTGCCAGTAGTGCAGAAAAGCAGTACTTC. This gives the protein CASSAEKQYF.

On this clone itself: The same CDR3 is also encoded by other DNA sequences in this sample. The chain couples TRBV29-1 to TRBJ1-1; D unresolved. The CDR3 contains 12 residues. The germline gives CDR1 SQVTM, CDR2 ANQGSEA. V lost 6 bases, J lost 1 base, and 9 bases lay in between. The CDR3 coding sequence is TGCAGCGTAGTCCGAGGGAACACTGAAGCTTTCTTT. Its translation is CSVVRGNTEAFF.

V is TRBV5-1 and J is TRBJ1-2; 7 bases fit TRBD1. This CDR3 comprises 16 residues. V shed 4 bases, J shed 4 bases, and the junction held 13 bases outside the gene matches. Germline CDR1 and CDR2: SGHRS and YFSETQ. The CDR3 protein is CASSPVGGQISYGYTF. CDR3 DNA sequence: TGCGCCAGCAGCCCCGTCGGGGGACAGATTTCCTATGGCTACACCTTC.

The chain recombines TRBV5-1 with TRBJ1-1, with unresolved D. This CDR3 contains 14 residues. The germline V and J ends were trimmed by 3 bases and 5 bases, with 14 bases remaining between them. From germline, CDR1 is SGHRS and CDR2 YFSETQ. CDR3 in DNA: TGCGCCAGCAGCTCCGGAGGTGGATGGACTGAAGCTTTCTTT. This sequence encodes CASSSGGGWTEAFF.

V gene TRBV6-5 combines with J gene TRBJ1-2, with D possibly matching TRBD1 (5 bases). CDR1 MNHEY and CDR2 SVGAGI come from the germline V gene. This CDR3 spans 14 amino acids. V shed 4 bases and J shed 1 base, with 10 bases lying between them. CDR3 DNA: TGTGCCAGCAGTTTCTCTCAGGGTAACTATGGCTACACCTTC. As protein: CASSFSQGNYGYTF.

The V gene is TRBV10-3, the J gene TRBJ2-7; 10 bases line up with TRBD1. The CDR3 contains 13 residues. The germline V gene encodes CDR1 ENHRY and CDR2 SYGVKD. V shed 10 bases and J 4 bases; nucleotides not matched to a gene: 7. The CDR3 DNA follows: TGTGCCACGCACGGGACAGGGGAATACGAGCAGTACTTC. This codes for CATHGTGEYEQYF.

J is TRBJ1-1 and V is TRBV6-5; D is ambiguous. The germline gives CDR1 MNHEY, CDR2 SVGAGI. The CDR3 has 13 amino acids. Trimming removed 7 bases from V and 1 base from J, with 10 bases in between. The DNA of the CDR3 is TGTGCCAGCACCTACACAGCGAACACTGAAGCTTTCTTT. Protein: CASTYTANTEAFF.

The chain joins TRBV6-5 to TRBJ1-2; TRBD1 might be the D (5 bases). Trimming stripped 5 bases from V and 8 bases from J, with 12 bases between. The CDR3 totals 12 residues. CDR1 is MNHEY and CDR2 is SVGAGI in the germline V gene. The CDR3 reads CASSPGVWGYTF. The CDR3 DNA follows: TGTGCCAGCAGTCCGGGGGTTTGGGGCTACACCTTC.

Note on this clone: The sample has other DNA sequences that encode this CDR3 too. The chain joins TRBV7-3 to TRBJ1-1, with D unclear. V was pared by 6 bases and J by 5 bases, with 13 bases between. CDR3 size: 13 residues. CDR1 is SGHTA, CDR2 FQGTGA, per germline. CDR3 in DNA: TGTGCCAGCAGTTTCGGGGAGGGTACTGAAGCTTTCTTT. Translating gives CASSFGEGTEAFF.

The V gene is TRBV10-3, the J gene TRBJ1-2; D is unresolved. The V gene's germline CDR1 is ENHRY and CDR2 SYGVKD. This CDR3 has 12 residues. V lost 8 bases to trimming and J lost 2 bases, with 9 bases between them. The CDR3 sequence is CAIAGENYGYTF. DNA for the CDR3: TGTGCCATCGCCGGTGAGAACTATGGCTACACCTTC.

The gene calls are TRBV3-1 (or the pseudogene TRBV3-2) and TRBJ1-5; 12 bases agree with TRBD1. Trimming cost V 3 bases and J 2 bases; bases outside gene matches: 5. The CDR3 sequence is 17 residues long. Germline assignment: CDR1 LGHDT and CDR2 YNNKEL (reference sequence). DNA for the CDR3: TGTGCCAGCAGCCAGGGGACAGGGGGCTTTGGCAATCAGCCCCAGCATTTT. It specifies CASSQGTGGFGNQPQHF.

The chain is built from TRBV6-2 or TRBV6-3 and TRBJ2-5, with 8 bases identical to TRBD2. Germline-derived CDR1 and CDR2 are MNHEY and SVGEGT. V trimming: 2 bases; J trimming: 4 bases; junction bases outside the gene matches: 15. The CDR3 totals 18 residues. The DNA for the CDR3 is TGTGCCAGCAGTTACCGAATTACCGGGACTAGAGGAGCAGAGACCCAGTACTTC. This encodes CASSYRITGTRGAETQYF.

For this clone: Other DNA sequences in the same sample also yield this CDR3. The rearrangement joins TRBV30 to TRBJ2-7, with D tentatively TRBD2 (5 bases). V shed 3 bases and J shed 2 bases, with 8 bases lying between them. The CDR3 is made up of 12 amino acids. Germline V gene data show CDR1 as GTSNPN and CDR2 as SVGIG (reference sequence). The CDR3 spells CAWSRGPYEQYF. The CDR3, as DNA: TGTGCCTGGAGCCGCGGGCCCTACGAGCAGTACTTC.

This clone has only one observation. The DNA for the CDR3 is TGTGCCAGCAGCCAAGGTAGTTTCACTGAAGCTTTCTTT. As protein: CASSQGSFTEAFF. The chain joins TRBV14 to TRBJ1-1; D uncertain. The CDR3 loop spans 13 amino acids. Deletions cut 1 base from V and 4 bases from J, with 7 bases between. Germline CDR1 is SGHDN and CDR2 is FVKESK.

The chain carries TRBV6-6 and TRBJ1-5; no reliable D call. This CDR3 region has 15 residues. The germline V gene encodes CDR1 MNHNY and CDR2 SVGAGI (reference sequence). V was shortened by 0 bases and J by 3 bases, with 9 bases between the two germline ends. The CDR3 loop reads CASSYSGDANQPQHF. The CDR3 coding sequence is TGTGCCAGCAGTTACTCCGGAGACGCCAATCAGCCCCAGCATTTT.

The chain has TRBV5-1 and TRBJ1-2; TRBD1 matches at 12 bases. V shed 4 bases and J 4 bases; nucleotides not matched to a gene: 5. This CDR3 is 15 amino acids long. The germline CDR1 and CDR2 sequences are SGHRS and YFSETQ. As DNA, the CDR3 is TGCGCCAGCAGCCCTGGGACAGGGGGCGCCTATGGCTACACCTTC. Its protein product is CASSPGTGGAYGYTF.

This chain connects TRBV5-1 to TRBJ2-6; D uncertain. Germline lookup yields CDR1 SGHRS and CDR2 YFSETQ. This CDR3 region has 18 residues. The germline V and J ends were trimmed by 2 bases and 1 base, with 16 bases remaining between them. In DNA, the CDR3 is TGCGCCAGCAGCTTCTCGTCGTCCAGCGTTTCTGGGGCCAACGTCCTGACTTTC. Protein product: CASSFSSSSVSGANVLTF.

The V and J genes are TRBV7-3 and TRBJ2-3; 8 bases fit TRBD2. The V and J ends lost 0 bases and 6 bases, in that order; junction bases with no gene match: 2. The germline V gene encodes CDR1 SGHTA and CDR2 FQGTGA. This CDR3 is 14 amino acids long. For the CDR3, the DNA is TGTGCCAGCAGCTTAACTAGCGGGGTGGATACGCAGTATTTT. Amino acid sequence: CASSLTSGVDTQYF.

The rearrangement links TRBV29-1 to TRBJ1-2, with D tentatively TRBD1 (6 bases). V gave up 3 bases and J gave up 1 base, with 12 bases separating them. Germline CDR1 and CDR2: SQVTM and ANQGSEA. The CDR3 length is 14 residues. The CDR3: CSVDLQGVNYGYTF. The DNA of the CDR3 is TGCAGCGTTGATCTACAGGGAGTTAACTATGGCTACACCTTC.

The chain links TRBV5-6 to TRBJ1-5, with D perhaps TRBD1 (5 bases). CDR1 is SGHDT and CDR2 is YYEEEE in the germline V gene. V lost 2 bases and J lost 10, with 16 bases in between. CDR3 length: 14 amino acids. The CDR3 nucleotides are TGTGCCAGCAGCTTCGCGTCGTCGGGGGGACCCCAGCATTTT. It codes for CASSFASSGGPQHF.

In nucleotides, the CDR3 is TGTGCCAGCAGTCCGCAGGGGAATAGCTACAATGAGCAGTTCTTC. It encodes CASSPQGNSYNEQFF. V and J are TRBV6-5 and TRBJ2-1; tentative D call: TRBD1 (6 bases). With 5 bases removed from V and 3 bases from J, the gap between germline ends came to 14 bases. The CDR3 consists of 15 residues. From germline, CDR1 is MNHEY and CDR2 SVGAGI.

The rearrangement links TRBV15 to TRBJ2-3; D unclear. Germline values: CDR1 LNHNV, CDR2 YYDKDF (reference sequence). CDR3 length: 11 amino acids. V was shortened by 1 base and J by 7 bases, with 3 bases between the two germline ends. Here the CDR3 reads CATSRAYTQYF. The CDR3 region has the DNA TGTGCCACCAGCAGAGCCTATACGCAGTATTTT.

The chain carries TRBV5-1 and TRBJ1-6; no definite D call. Trimming cost V 6 bases and J 9 bases, with 19 bases left between them. The CDR3 extends over 15 amino acids. Germline loops: CDR1 SGHRS, CDR2 YFSETQ. CDR3 sequence reads: CASILFPDSGSPLHF. For the CDR3, the DNA is TGCGCCAGCATCCTATTCCCGGACTCCGGTTCACCCCTCCACTTT.

The chain employs TRBV19 and TRBJ2-4; TRBD1 matches 7 bases. Germline V gene data show CDR1 as LNHDA and CDR2 as SQIVND (reference sequence). This CDR3 contains 13 residues. V trimming: 1 base; J trimming: 7 bases; junction bases outside the gene matches: 1. The CDR3 DNA follows: TGTGCCAGTAGTATAGTCAGGGGGAACATTCAGTACTTC. Translated, it gives CASSIVRGNIQYF.

This chain connects TRBV18 to TRBJ2-2; D perhaps matches TRBD2 (5 bases). The CDR3 runs 18 residues. CDR1 and CDR2 from the germline V gene are KGHSH and LQKENI. V was pared by 0 bases and J by 7 bases, with 21 bases between. The CDR3 sequence is CASSPPSGEGGTDGELFF. The CDR3 DNA reads TGTGCCAGCTCACCACCGTCCGGGGAAGGTGGAACGGACGGGGAGCTGTTTTTT.

This clone has a single count. The chain uses TRBV2 and TRBJ1-2, with a tentative D call TRBD1 (5 bases). Trimming stripped 7 bases from V and 3 bases from J, with 15 bases between. Germline loops: CDR1 SNHLY, CDR2 FYNNEI. This CDR3 contains 14 residues. The CDR3 loop is CASKGTWGDYGYTF. CDR3 coding DNA: TGTGCCAGCAAAGGGACTTGGGGGGACTATGGCTACACCTTC.

This chain connects TRBV29-1 to TRBJ1-1; maybe TRBD1 (5 bases). CDR3 size: 11 residues. The germline CDR1 and CDR2 sequences are SQVTM and ANQGSEA. The V end lost 7 bases, the J end lost 3 bases, and 9 bases lay between the germline ends. For the CDR3, the DNA is TGCAGCGCTCGACAGCACACTGAAGCTTTCTTT. It yields the protein CSARQHTEAFF.

J is TRBJ2-3 and V is TRBV13; D is perhaps TRBD2 (5 bases). Trimming stripped 5 bases from V and 1 base from J, with 13 bases between. The CDR3 extends over 15 amino acids. The germline V gene encodes CDR1 PRHDT and CDR2 FYEKMQ (reference sequence). The CDR3 is CASSPRGAGTDTQYF. The CDR3, as DNA: TGTGCCAGCAGCCCGCGAGGAGCGGGCACAGATACGCAGTATTTT.

This chain joins TRBV11-2 and TRBJ1-6; D is unresolved. Trimming took off 3 bases at V and 6 bases at J, with 18 bases between the two ends. The CDR3 has 17 amino acids. Germline values: CDR1 SGHAT, CDR2 FQNNGV. This chain's CDR3 is CASSFLQPGWSNSPLHF. CDR3 in DNA: TGTGCCAGCAGCTTCCTCCAGCCGGGGTGGAGTAATTCACCCCTCCACTTT.

This clone appeared a few times. The genes are TRBV6-5 and TRBJ2-1; 10 nucleotides align to TRBD2. The trim removed 0 bases at V and 6 bases at J, leaving 5 bases unmatched. The CDR3 runs 16 residues. CDR1 MNHEY and CDR2 SVGAGI come from the germline V gene. For the CDR3, the DNA is TGTGCCAGCAGTTACTCGAACAGCGGGGGGGGCAATGAGCAGTTCTTC. Its translation is CASSYSNSGGGNEQFF.